The sequence of this TCR beta chain was determined in a study of blood T cell repertoires in COVID-19. Measured with immunoSEQ multiplex PCR; TCRdb has only the in-frame clones, and not every one. The sample consists of some 170,000 clones, 75% to 90% of them appearing once. The CDR3 spans 12 residues. Trimming shortened V by 5 bases and J by 4 bases, and 8 bases separated the two germline ends. Germline V gives CDR1 MDHEN, CDR2 SYDVKM. The clonotype comes from a woman in her sixties with acute or convalescent COVID-19. This chain connects TRBV28 to TRBJ1-2; tentatively, D is TRBD1 (5 bases). Source material: peripheral blood. This CDR3 reads CASSPGIYGYTF. The DNA of the CDR3 is TGTGCCAGCAGTCCAGGGATCTATGGCTACACCTTC.